The 21 T cell receptor beta chains below were found in one sample sequenced in a study of blood T cell repertoires in COVID-19 (dated by TCRdb to 2020 to 2021). The library was produced with the immunoSEQ multiplex PCR assay. This is the immuneACCESS table as TCRdb keeps it, with only in-frame sequences that have V and J called. A part of the clones is gone; compared with another copy, unresolved V genes explain less than half, and the rest is unexplained. The sample table lists 35,000 to 45,000 clones, around 94% of them with a count of one. Roughly 8.3% of the sample belongs to the ten largest clones. Material: peripheral blood. These receptors originate from a man aged 45 to 65 with active COVID-19.

The gene calls are TRBV24-1 and TRBJ2-7; tentatively, D is TRBD2 (6 bases). The V end was cut by 7 bases, the J end by 2 bases, with 11 bases between. The V gene's germline CDR1 is KGHDR and CDR2 SFDVKD. The CDR3 is made up of 13 amino acids. The CDR3 DNA sequence: TGTGCCACCAGGGGGGGACCTACCTACGAGCAGTACTTC. This sequence encodes CATRGGPTYEQYF.

J is TRBJ2-3 and V is TRBV5-1; possible D gene TRBD2, 5 bases. This CDR3 spans 16 amino acids. Germline CDR1 and CDR2: SGHRS and YFSETQ. V lost 1 base, J lost 3 bases, and 15 bases lay in between. The CDR3 DNA reads TGCGCCAGCAGCTTGTTGAGTACGGCGGGTACAGATACGCAGTATTTT. It codes for CASSLLSTAGTDTQYF. Together with reference TRBV5-1 and TRBJ2-3, the CDR3 gives the full variable domain: KAGVTQTPRYLIKTRGQQVTLSCSPISGHRSVSWYQQTPGQGLQFLFEYFSETQRNKGNFPGRFSGRQFSNSRSEMNVSTLELGDSALYLCASSLLSTAGTDTQYFGPGTRLTVL.

The chain has TRBV11-3 and TRBJ2-3; D is undetermined. The CDR3 sequence is 14 residues long. Germline assignment: CDR1 SGHNT and CDR2 YENEEA. Trimming stripped 3 bases from V and 1 base from J, with 8 bases between. Here the CDR3 reads CASSLSQGTDTQYF. CDR3 sequence (DNA): TGTGCCAGCAGCTTGAGCCAGGGCACAGATACGCAGTATTTT.

The chain uses TRBV19 and TRBJ1-4; the D gene is possibly TRBD1 (5 bases). The CDR3 is 13 residues long. The germline V gene encodes CDR1 LNHDA and CDR2 SQIVND (reference sequence). V gave up 2 bases and J gave up 5 bases, with 6 bases separating them. The CDR3 sequence: CASSIQGNEKLFF. The CDR3 nucleotides are TGTGCCAGTAGTATACAGGGAAATGAAAAACTGTTTTTT. Full variable domain (outside the CDR3, taken from reference TRBV19 and TRBJ1-4): DGGITQSPKYLFRKEGQNVTLSCEQNLNHDAMYWYRQDPGQGLRLIYYSQIVNDFQKGDIAEGYSVSREKKESFPLTVTSAQKNPTAFYLCASSIQGNEKLFFGSGTQLSVL.

The CDR3 DNA reads TGTGCCATTTCTTTGTGGGACAGGGGCATCTATGGCTACACCTTC. It specifies CAISLWDRGIYGYTF. This chain connects TRBV6-5 to TRBJ1-2, with 10 bases lining up with TRBD1. Trimming at V came to 10 bases and at J to 4 bases, leaving 12 bases not matched to a gene. This CDR3 contains 15 residues. Per germline, CDR1 MNHEY and CDR2 SVGAGI.

There are a few counts of this clone. The gene calls are TRBV2 and TRBJ1-5; weak D call: TRBD1 (6 bases). Germline-derived CDR1 and CDR2 are SNHLY and FYNNEI. The CDR3 is made up of 13 amino acids. The CDR3 protein is CASTGTSNQPQHF. For the CDR3, the DNA is TGTGCTTCGACAGGCACTAGCAATCAGCCCCAGCATTTT.

The chain uses TRBV5-1 and TRBJ1-2, with D uncertain. The CDR3 sequence is 14 residues long. From germline, CDR1 is SGHRS and CDR2 YFSETQ. Deletions cut 4 bases from V and 7 bases from J, with 17 bases between. The CDR3 protein is CASSPEASGLGYTF. In DNA form, the CDR3 reads TGCGCCAGCAGCCCGGAGGCGTCGGGTCTTGGCTACACCTTC.

This rearrangement joins TRBV7-2 to TRBJ1-5, with TRBD1 matching 7 bases. V was pared by 5 bases and J by 0 bases, with 1 base of the junction left unmatched. In germline, CDR1 is SGHTA, CDR2 FQGNSA. This CDR3 comprises 14 residues. The DNA of the CDR3 is TGTGCCAGCAGCCGGGACAGTAGCAATCAGCCCCAGCATTTT. Translation gives CASSRDSSNQPQHF.

The V and J genes are TRBV2 and TRBJ2-6; maybe TRBD2 (5 bases). The CDR3 covers 16 residues. The germline CDR1 and CDR2 sequences are SNHLY and FYNNEI. V shed 2 bases and J shed 1 base, with 9 bases lying between them. The CDR3 DNA is TGTGCCAGCAGTGAACTAGCTTTGTCTGGGGCCAACGTCCTGACTTTC. It translates to CASSELALSGANVLTF.

This chain joins TRBV3-1 (or the pseudogene TRBV3-2) and TRBJ2-7; 10 positions match TRBD2. The CDR3 length is 14 residues. Trimming removed 4 bases from V and 2 bases from J; junction bases left unmatched: 2. From germline, CDR1 is LGHDT and CDR2 YNNKEL (reference sequence). The CDR3 region is CASSPAGGPYEQYF. CDR3 DNA sequence: TGTGCCAGCAGCCCAGCGGGAGGGCCCTACGAGCAGTACTTC.

The rearrangement joins TRBV18 to TRBJ2-1; TRBD2 might be the D (6 bases). The V end was cut by 4 bases, the J end by 9 bases, with 19 bases between. CDR3 length equals 15 residues. Germline V gives CDR1 KGHSH, CDR2 LQKENI. CDR3 in amino acids: CASSLPGVLKGEQFF. The CDR3 DNA reads TGTGCCAGCTCACTGCCGGGAGTCCTGAAGGGTGAGCAGTTCTTC.

This sequence joins TRBV3-1 (or the pseudogene TRBV3-2) and TRBJ2-3; 13 bases are a match to TRBD2. Looked up from germline, CDR1 is LGHDT and CDR2 is YNNKEL (reference sequence). V dropped 3 bases and J dropped 6; count of bases not matched to a gene: 6. This CDR3 region has 16 residues. CDR3 residues: CASSHRLAGGRDTQYF. The DNA of the CDR3 is TGTGCCAGCAGCCACCGACTAGCGGGAGGACGGGATACGCAGTATTTT.

This clone was seen a single time. This chain links TRBV27 with TRBJ2-3, with 10 bases aligning to TRBD2. CDR3 length equals 17 residues. Germline assignment: CDR1 MNHEY and CDR2 SMNVEV (reference sequence). V dropped 6 bases and J dropped 4; count of bases not matched to a gene: 13. The CDR3 protein is CASSPFSASGSSDTQYF. As DNA, the CDR3 is TGTGCCAGCAGCCCTTTTTCGGCTAGCGGGAGCTCAGATACGCAGTATTTT.

The V call is TRBV5-4, the J call TRBJ1-3; D might be TRBD1 (6 bases). CDR3 length equals 15 residues. CDR1 SGHNT and CDR2 YYREEE come from the germline V gene (reference sequence). Deletions cut 0 bases from V and 4 bases from J, with 11 bases between. CDR3: CASSLGAGAGNTIYF. The CDR3 DNA follows: TGTGCCAGCAGCTTGGGGGCAGGGGCAGGAAACACCATATATTTT.

V usage is TRBV9 and J usage is TRBJ2-4; TRBD2 might be the D (6 bases). V shed 3 bases and J shed 3 bases, with 16 bases lying between them. The CDR3 runs 16 residues. Germline V gene sequence: CDR1 SGDLS, CDR2 YYNGEE. This chain's CDR3 is CASSASGGGGKNIQYF. CDR3 coding DNA: TGTGCCAGCAGCGCGAGTGGTGGGGGAGGCAAAAACATTCAGTACTTC.

The rearrangement joins TRBV28 to TRBJ1-2, with TRBD1 identical over 9 bases. The trim removed 2 bases at V and 2 bases at J, leaving 6 bases unmatched. CDR1 and CDR2 (germline): MDHEN, SYDVKM. The CDR3 extends over 16 amino acids. The CDR3, as DNA: TGTGCCAGCAGTTTACCGGGACAGGGAGCGAACTATGGCTACACCTTC. As protein: CASSLPGQGANYGYTF.

The rearrangement links TRBV27 to TRBJ2-1; 9 bases line up with TRBD2. With 4 bases clipped from V and 6 bases from J, the junction kept 7 bases outside the gene matches. The CDR3 runs 15 residues. The V gene's germline CDR1 is MNHEY and CDR2 SMNVEV (reference sequence). The CDR3 DNA reads TGTGCCAGCAGTTCTAAGCGGGAGGTGACCAATGAGCAGTTCTTC. Encoded protein: CASSSKREVTNEQFF.

The sample holds one count of this clone. The V gene is TRBV12-3 or TRBV12-4, the J gene TRBJ2-3; TRBD2 is a possible D gene (6 bases). V gave up 1 base and J gave up 6 bases, with 8 bases separating them. This CDR3 is built from 13 residues. Written as DNA, the CDR3 is TGTGCCAGCAGTTTAGGACTAGTTGATACGCAGTATTTT. Amino acid sequence: CASSLGLVDTQYF.

The rearrangement joins TRBV27 to TRBJ2-2; tentative D call: TRBD1 (6 bases). CDR3 length equals 14 residues. Germline lookup yields CDR1 MNHEY and CDR2 SMNVEV (reference sequence). Trimming cost V 5 bases and J 2 bases, with 9 bases left between them. CDR3 amino acids: CASSLQGNTGELFF. In DNA form, the CDR3 reads TGTGCCAGCAGTCTACAGGGAAACACCGGGGAGCTGTTTTTT.

The chain is built from TRBV9 and TRBJ1-2, with 8 nucleotides matching TRBD1. Germline values: CDR1 SGDLS, CDR2 YYNGEE. This CDR3 contains 16 residues. The junction had 10 bases not matched to a gene; V was cut back by 3 bases and J by 3 bases. The CDR3 DNA follows: TGTGCCAGCAGCGAGTCGACAGGGGCGAAGGACTATGGCTACACCTTC. It translates to CASSESTGAKDYGYTF.

The chain has TRBV6-6 and TRBJ1-1, with no clear D. CDR3 size: 12 residues. From germline, CDR1 is MNHNY and CDR2 SVGAGI (reference sequence). Between the trimmed V and J ends, which lost 4 bases and 5 bases, there was a span of 8 bases. The CDR3 coding sequence is TGTGCCAGCAGTTCCCCGGGTACTGAAGCTTTCTTT. This translates into CASSSPGTEAFF.